This is a list of T cell receptor beta chains from one sample in a study of T cells in Graves' hyperthyroidism and ophthalmopathy. MiXCR was run by TCRdb on the multiplex PCR reads, yielding one entry per CDR3 protein. This sample has under 650,000 distinct CDR3 sequences, with around 15% found just once. Material for sequencing was blood. The source is a woman between 25 and 40 years old with Graves' hyperthyroidism. Both conserved end residues are part of each CDR3. Each record gives: J gene, V gene, D gene, CDR3 protein. The D gene is left open where the match is weak.

j_call: TRBJ2-1
v_call: TRBV3-1
d_call: TRBD2
cdr3_aa: CASSQDGLAGAYHNEQFF

j_call: TRBJ2-3
v_call: TRBV5-1
d_call: .
cdr3_aa: CASSYREQGDTQYF

j_call: TRBJ2-1
v_call: TRBV6-1
d_call: .
cdr3_aa: CASSADERSSYNEQFF

j_call: TRBJ2-1
v_call: TRBV7-8
d_call: TRBD2
cdr3_aa: CASSPSGLAGVVQFF

j_call: TRBJ1-5
v_call: TRBV20-1
d_call: TRBD1
cdr3_aa: CSASELQGKPQHF

j_call: TRBJ2-1
v_call: TRBV7-8
d_call: .
cdr3_aa: CASSLSTPEQFF

j_call: TRBJ1-6
v_call: TRBV2
d_call: .
cdr3_aa: CASSVRQGGSPLHF

j_call: TRBJ2-7
v_call: TRBV2
d_call: .
cdr3_aa: CASKAEPTSYEQYF

j_call: TRBJ2-7
v_call: TRBV14
d_call: .
cdr3_aa: CASSLRGGTAYEQYF

j_call: TRBJ2-3
v_call: TRBV7-6
d_call: TRBD1
cdr3_aa: CASSSQTGRTDTQYF

j_call: TRBJ2-7
v_call: TRBV28
d_call: .
cdr3_aa: CASRTSRAPWVEQYF

j_call: TRBJ2-3
v_call: TRBV5-1
d_call: .
cdr3_aa: CASSLAQGGTDTRYF

j_call: TRBJ2-7
v_call: TRBV20-1
d_call: .
cdr3_aa: CSATSSYEQYF